A single sample is the source of the 4 T cell receptor beta chains below, sequenced in a study of blood T cell repertoires in COVID-19. TCRdb keeps only in-frame clones here, not all; method: immunoSEQ multiplex PCR. The table shows 65,000 to 80,000 clones, with over 65% occurring only once. Input material: peripheral blood. The receptors derive from a human donor in a cohort sampled during active COVID-19.

This clone was seen a handful of times. This chain joins TRBV14 and TRBJ1-6, with D maybe TRBD1 (6 bases). V was cut by 6 bases and J by 7 bases, with 16 bases left in between. CDR1 is SGHDN and CDR2 is FVKESK in the germline V gene. This CDR3 contains 15 residues. The CDR3 reads CASSRLTQGNSPLHF. CDR3 coding DNA: TGTGCCAGCAGTCGACTCACCCAGGGGAATTCACCCCTCCACTTT.

V usage is TRBV7-2 and J usage is TRBJ1-2; D is possibly TRBD1 (5 bases). Germline CDR1 and CDR2: SGHTA and FQGNSA. V was pared by 1 base and J by 4 bases, with 13 bases between. The CDR3 covers 15 residues. The CDR3 protein is CASSLGFGGTYGYTF. The CDR3 coding sequence is TGTGCCAGCAGCTTAGGCTTCGGGGGGACCTATGGCTACACCTTC. Together with reference TRBV7-2 and TRBJ1-2, the CDR3 gives the full variable domain: GAGVSQSPSNKVTEKGKDVELRCDPISGHTALYWYRQSLGQGLEFLIYFQGNSAPDKSGLPSDRFSAERTGGSVSTLTIQRTQQEDSAVYLCASSLGFGGTYGYTFGSGTRLTVV.

This chain joins TRBV4-1 and TRBJ2-1; D is unclear. CDR3 size: 15 residues. Deletions cut 0 bases from V and 3 bases from J, with 9 bases between. The germline CDR1 and CDR2 sequences are MGHRA and YSYEKL. The CDR3 DNA reads as TGCGCCAGCAGCCAAGATTACAGCAACTACAATGAGCAGTTCTTC. Amino acid sequence: CASSQDYSNYNEQFF.

The genes are TRBV27 and TRBJ2-7, with 8 nucleotides matching TRBD1. The CDR3 runs to 15 residues. J was trimmed by 0 bases and V by 4 bases; bases with no gene match: 5. Germline V gene data show CDR1 as MNHEY and CDR2 as SMNVEV (reference sequence). CDR3 sequence (DNA): TGTGCCAGCAGTTCGACAGGGGAGTCCTCCTACGAGCAGTACTTC. This encodes CASSSTGESSYEQYF.